This T cell receptor beta chain derives from a study of PD-1 blockade in classical Hodgkin lymphoma. Each patient relapsed following autologous stem cell transplantation, and prior brentuximab vedotin exposure differed. Complete response, partial response or progressive disease made up the best responses. A remark on this clone: Its antigen is unidentified.

Findings of the study overall: Whoever responded completely had baseline diversity much like that seen in newly diagnosed patients.

Germline V gene sequence: CDR1 SGDLS, CDR2 YYNGEE. Trimming took 0 bases from V and 0 from J, leaving 7 bases between them. The CDR3 is 15 amino acids. This table comes from immunoSEQ multiplex PCR, and its TCRdb copy is limited to in-frame clones, with some not included. The data show roughly 32,000 clones, 65% to 90% seen once. The source was peripheral blood mononuclear cells (PBMCs), collected at baseline. The rearrangement joins TRBV9 to TRBJ2-1; D not resolved. The TCR was taken from a human donor with classical Hodgkin lymphoma. The CDR3 loop is CASSVVAGSYNEQFF. Written as DNA, the CDR3 is TGTGCCAGCAGCGTAGTGGCAGGCTCCTACAATGAGCAGTTCTTC. The variable domain in full, with the rest retrieved from reference TRBV9 and TRBJ2-1, is DSGVTQTPKHLITATGQRVTLRCSPRSGDLSVYWYQQSLDQGLQFLIQYYNGEERAKGNILERFSAQQFPDLHSELNLSSLELGDSALYFCASSVVAGSYNEQFFGPGTRLTVL.